Reported below is one T cell receptor beta chain. Under the authors' procedure: Amplification from reference gene primers served as the basis for estimated nucleated cell counts. Measured with immunoSEQ multiplex PCR; TCRdb has only the in-frame clones, and not every one. Clone size and the V and J calls come from that table; the DNA yielded D and trimming. The sample carries over 85,000 clones, approximately 78% recorded once. The data belong to a study of blood T cell repertoires in COVID-19. Study information: The study drew acute and convalescent COVID-19 samples from the United States, Italy and Spain.

The CDR3 totals 16 residues. V was clipped by 4 bases and J by 1 base, with 16 bases between them. Germline loops: CDR1 SGHRS, CDR2 YFSETQ. This TCR was recovered from a man in his 60s with active or convalescent COVID-19. Sequenced: peripheral blood. V is TRBV5-1 and J is TRBJ2-3; tentative D call: TRBD2 (8 bases). CDR3 DNA: TGCGCCAGCAGCCCCCAGGGGGGACTAGGCACAGATACGCAGTATTTT. Its translation is CASSPQGGLGTDTQYF.